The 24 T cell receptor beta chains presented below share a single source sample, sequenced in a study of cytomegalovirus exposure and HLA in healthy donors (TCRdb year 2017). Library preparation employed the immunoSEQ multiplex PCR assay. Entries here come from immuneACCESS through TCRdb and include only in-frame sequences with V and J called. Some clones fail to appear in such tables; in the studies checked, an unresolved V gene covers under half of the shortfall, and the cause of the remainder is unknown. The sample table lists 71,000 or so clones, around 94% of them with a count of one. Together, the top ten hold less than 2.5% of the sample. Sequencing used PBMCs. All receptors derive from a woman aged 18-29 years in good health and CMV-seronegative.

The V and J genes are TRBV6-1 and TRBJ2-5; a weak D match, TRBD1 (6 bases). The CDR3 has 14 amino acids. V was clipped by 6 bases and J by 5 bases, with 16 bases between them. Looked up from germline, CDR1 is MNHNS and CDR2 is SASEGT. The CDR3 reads CASRMNTGLETQYF. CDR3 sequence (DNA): TGTGCCAGCAGGATGAACACAGGGTTGGAGACCCAGTACTTC.

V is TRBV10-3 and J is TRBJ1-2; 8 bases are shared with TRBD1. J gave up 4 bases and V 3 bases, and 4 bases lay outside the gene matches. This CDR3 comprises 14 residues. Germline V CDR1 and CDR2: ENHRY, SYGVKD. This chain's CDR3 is CAISDRGPGYGYTF. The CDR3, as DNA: TGTGCCATCAGTGACAGGGGGCCCGGCTATGGCTACACCTTC.

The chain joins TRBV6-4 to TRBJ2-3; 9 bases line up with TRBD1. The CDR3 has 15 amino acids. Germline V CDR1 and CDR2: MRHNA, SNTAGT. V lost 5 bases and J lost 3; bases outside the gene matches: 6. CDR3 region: CASSPGQGQTDTQYF. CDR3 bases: TGTGCCAGCAGTCCGGGACAGGGACAGACAGATACGCAGTATTTT.

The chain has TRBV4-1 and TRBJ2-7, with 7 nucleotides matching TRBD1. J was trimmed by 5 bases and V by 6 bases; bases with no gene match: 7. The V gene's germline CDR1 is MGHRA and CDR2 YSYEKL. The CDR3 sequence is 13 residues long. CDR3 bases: TGCGCCAGCAGACGACAGGGTGAAGACGAGCAGTACTTC. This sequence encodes CASRRQGEDEQYF.

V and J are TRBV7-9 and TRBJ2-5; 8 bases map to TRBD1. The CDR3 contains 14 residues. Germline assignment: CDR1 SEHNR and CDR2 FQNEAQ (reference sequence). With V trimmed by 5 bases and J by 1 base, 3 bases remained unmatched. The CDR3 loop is CASSRGQGQETQYF. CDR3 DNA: TGTGCCAGCAGCCGAGGACAGGGCCAAGAGACCCAGTACTTC. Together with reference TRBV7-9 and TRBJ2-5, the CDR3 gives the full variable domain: DTGVSQNPRHKITKRGQNVTFRCDPISEHNRLYWYRQTLGQGPEFLTYFQNEAQLEKSRLLSDRFSAERPKGSFSTLEIQRTEQGDSAMYLCASSRGQGQETQYFGPGTRLLVL.

The CDR3 sequence: CASSSGGQPYNEQFF. The CDR3 bases are TGTGCCAGCAGTAGCGGGGGGCAACCCTACAATGAGCAGTTCTTC. The V gene is TRBV2, the J gene TRBJ2-1; the match to TRBD2 covers 9 bases. The germline gives CDR1 SNHLY, CDR2 FYNNEI. This CDR3 spans 15 amino acids. With 5 bases clipped from V and 2 bases from J, the junction kept 4 bases outside the gene matches.

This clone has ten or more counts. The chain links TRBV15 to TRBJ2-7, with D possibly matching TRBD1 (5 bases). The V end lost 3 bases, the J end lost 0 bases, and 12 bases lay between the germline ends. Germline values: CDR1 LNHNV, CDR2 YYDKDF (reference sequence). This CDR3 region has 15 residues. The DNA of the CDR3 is TGTGCCACCAGCAGCGAGGCAGGGAACTCCTACGAGCAGTACTTC. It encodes CATSSEAGNSYEQYF.

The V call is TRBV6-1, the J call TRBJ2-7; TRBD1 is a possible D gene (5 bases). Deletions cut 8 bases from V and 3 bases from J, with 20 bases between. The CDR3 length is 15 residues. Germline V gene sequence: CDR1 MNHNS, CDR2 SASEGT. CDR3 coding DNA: TGTGCCAGCCAGAAGGGGCTACTCGAAAACTACGAGCAGTACTTC. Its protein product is CASQKGLLENYEQYF.

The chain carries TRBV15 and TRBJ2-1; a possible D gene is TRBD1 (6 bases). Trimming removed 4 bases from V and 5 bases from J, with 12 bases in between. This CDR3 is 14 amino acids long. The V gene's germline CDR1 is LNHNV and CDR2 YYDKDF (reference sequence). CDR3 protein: CATSIVGADNEQFF. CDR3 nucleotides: TGTGCCACCAGCATTGTGGGGGCAGACAATGAGCAGTTCTTC. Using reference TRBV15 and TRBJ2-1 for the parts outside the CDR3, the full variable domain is DAMVIQNPRYQVTQFGKPVTLSCSQTLNHNVMYWYQQKSSQAPKLLFHYYDKDFNNEADTPDNFQSRRPNTSFCFLDIRSPGLGDTAMYLCATSIVGADNEQFFGPGTRLTVL.

CDR3 DNA: TGTGCCTCTGACAGGGGGAGGACCATATATTTT. Translating gives CASDRGRTIYF. The chain combines TRBV30 with TRBJ1-3; 9 bases align to TRBD1. The V gene end was trimmed by 7 bases and the J gene end by 10 bases; junction bases not matched to a gene: 5. CDR1 and CDR2 (germline): GTSNPN, SVGIG (reference sequence). CDR3 size: 11 residues.

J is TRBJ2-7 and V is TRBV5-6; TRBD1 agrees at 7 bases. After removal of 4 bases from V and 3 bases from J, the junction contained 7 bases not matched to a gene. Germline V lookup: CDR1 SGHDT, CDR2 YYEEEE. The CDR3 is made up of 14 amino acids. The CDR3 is CASSQTGTYYEQYF. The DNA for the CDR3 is TGTGCCAGCAGCCAGACAGGGACGTACTACGAGCAGTACTTC.

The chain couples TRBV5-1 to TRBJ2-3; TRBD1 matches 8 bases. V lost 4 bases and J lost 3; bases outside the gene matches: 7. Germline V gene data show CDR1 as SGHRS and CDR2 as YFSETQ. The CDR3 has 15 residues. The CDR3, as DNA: TGCGCCAGCAGCAGAACAGGGGGTTCTACAGATACGCAGTATTTT. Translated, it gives CASSRTGGSTDTQYF.

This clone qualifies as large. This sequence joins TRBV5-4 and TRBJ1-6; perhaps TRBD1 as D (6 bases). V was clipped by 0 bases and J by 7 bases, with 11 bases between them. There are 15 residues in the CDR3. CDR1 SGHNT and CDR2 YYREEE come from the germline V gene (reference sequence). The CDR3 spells CASSLAPQGNSPLHF. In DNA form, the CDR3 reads TGTGCCAGCAGCTTGGCGCCACAGGGCAATTCACCCCTCCACTTT.

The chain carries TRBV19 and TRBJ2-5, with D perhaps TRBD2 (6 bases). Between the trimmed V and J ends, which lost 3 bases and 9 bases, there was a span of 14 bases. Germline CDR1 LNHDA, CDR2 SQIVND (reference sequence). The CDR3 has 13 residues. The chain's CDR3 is CASSMGNTGAQYF. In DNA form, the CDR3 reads TGTGCCAGTAGTATGGGGAACACGGGGGCCCAGTACTTC.

CDR3 sequence: CAWSRQGNTEAFF. The CDR3 DNA reads as TGTGCCTGGAGTCGACAGGGGAACACTGAAGCTTTCTTT. This sequence joins TRBV30 and TRBJ1-1, with TRBD1 identical over 7 bases. Germline V gene data show CDR1 as GTSNPN and CDR2 as SVGIG (reference sequence). V lost 2 bases to trimming and J lost 1 base; unmatched junction nucleotides: 1. The CDR3 sequence is 13 residues long.

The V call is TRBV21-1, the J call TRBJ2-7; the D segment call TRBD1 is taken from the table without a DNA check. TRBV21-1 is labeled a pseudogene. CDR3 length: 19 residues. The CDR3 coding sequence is TGTGCCAGGGGCAGGCAGGGGGCGCGTTCATCCCCTCTAACCTACGAGCAGTACTTC. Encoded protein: CARGRQGARSSPLTYEQYF.

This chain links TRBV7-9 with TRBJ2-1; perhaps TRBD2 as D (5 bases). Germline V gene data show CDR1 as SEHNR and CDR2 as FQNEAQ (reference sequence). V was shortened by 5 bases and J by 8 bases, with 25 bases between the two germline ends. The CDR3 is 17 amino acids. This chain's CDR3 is CASSLPYLREGPYEQFF. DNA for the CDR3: TGTGCCAGCAGCCTACCTTACTTGAGAGAGGGCCCGTATGAGCAGTTCTTC.

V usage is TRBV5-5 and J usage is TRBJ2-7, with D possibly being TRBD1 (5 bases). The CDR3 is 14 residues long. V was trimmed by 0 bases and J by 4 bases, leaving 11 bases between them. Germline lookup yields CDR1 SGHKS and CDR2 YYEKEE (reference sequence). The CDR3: CASSLGVQVYEQYF. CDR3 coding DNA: TGTGCCAGCAGCTTGGGCGTACAGGTTTACGAGCAGTACTTC. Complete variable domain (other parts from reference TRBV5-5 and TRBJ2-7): DAGVTQSPTHLIKTRGQQVTLRCSPISGHKSVSWYQQVLGQGPQFIFQYYEKEERGRGNFPDRFSARQFPNYSSELNVNALLLGDSALYLCASSLGVQVYEQYFGPGTRLTVT.

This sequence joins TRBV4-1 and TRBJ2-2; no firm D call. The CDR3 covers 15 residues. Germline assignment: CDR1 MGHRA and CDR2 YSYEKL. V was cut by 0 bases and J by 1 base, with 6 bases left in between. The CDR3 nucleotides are TGCGCCAGCAGCCAAGATATAGTGAACACCGGGGAGCTGTTTTTT. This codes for CASSQDIVNTGELFF.

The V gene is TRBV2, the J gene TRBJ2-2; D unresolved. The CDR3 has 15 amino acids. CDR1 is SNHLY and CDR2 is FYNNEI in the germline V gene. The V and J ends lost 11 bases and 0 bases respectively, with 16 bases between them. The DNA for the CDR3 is TGTGCCTGCCCCGTGGGCTCCGCGAACACCGGGGAGCTGTTTTTT. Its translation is CACPVGSANTGELFF.

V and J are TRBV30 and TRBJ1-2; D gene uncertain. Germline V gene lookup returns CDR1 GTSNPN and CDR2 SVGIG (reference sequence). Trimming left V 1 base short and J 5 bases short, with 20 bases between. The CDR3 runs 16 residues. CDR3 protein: CAWSDQLTENLYGYTF. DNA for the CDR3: TGTGCCTGGAGTGACCAACTGACGGAGAATCTGTATGGCTACACCTTC.

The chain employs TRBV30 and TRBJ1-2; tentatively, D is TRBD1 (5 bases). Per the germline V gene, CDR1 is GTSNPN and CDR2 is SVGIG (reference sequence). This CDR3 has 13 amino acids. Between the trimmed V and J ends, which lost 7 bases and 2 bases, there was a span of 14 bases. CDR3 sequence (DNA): TGTGCCTCCCCTGGGGAGGGGAACTATGGCTACACCTTC. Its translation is CASPGEGNYGYTF.

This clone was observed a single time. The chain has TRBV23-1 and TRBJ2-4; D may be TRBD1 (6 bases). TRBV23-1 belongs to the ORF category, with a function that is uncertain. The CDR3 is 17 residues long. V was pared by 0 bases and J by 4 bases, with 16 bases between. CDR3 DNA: TGCGCCAGCAGTCAATCGGCCAGGGGATCCCCAAAAAACATTCAGTACTTC. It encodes CASSQSARGSPKNIQYF.

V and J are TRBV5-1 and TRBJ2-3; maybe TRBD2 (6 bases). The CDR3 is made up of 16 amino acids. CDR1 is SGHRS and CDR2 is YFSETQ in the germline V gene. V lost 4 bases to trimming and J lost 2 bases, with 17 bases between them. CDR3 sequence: CASSLTGGTYTDTQYF. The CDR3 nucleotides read TGCGCCAGCAGCCTTACGGGCGGGACCTACACAGATACGCAGTATTTT.